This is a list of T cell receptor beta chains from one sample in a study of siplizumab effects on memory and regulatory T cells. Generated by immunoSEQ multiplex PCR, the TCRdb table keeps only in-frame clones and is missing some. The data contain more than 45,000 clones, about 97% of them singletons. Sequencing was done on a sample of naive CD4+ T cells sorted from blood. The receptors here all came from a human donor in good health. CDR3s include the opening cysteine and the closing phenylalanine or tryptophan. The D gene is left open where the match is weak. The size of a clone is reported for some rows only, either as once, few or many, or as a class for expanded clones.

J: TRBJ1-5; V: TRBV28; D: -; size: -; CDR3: CASSRLEGGIRNQPQHF; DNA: TGTGCCAGCAGTCGACTAGAGGGAGGAATCCGCAATCAGCCCCAGCATTTT
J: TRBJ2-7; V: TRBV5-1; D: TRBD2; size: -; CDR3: CASSPGTSGRGEQYF; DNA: TGCGCCAGCAGCCCAGGGACTAGCGGGAGAGGCGAGCAGTACTTC
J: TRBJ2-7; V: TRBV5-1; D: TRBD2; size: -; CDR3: CASSLAAGVQYF; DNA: TGCGCCAGCAGCTTGGCCGCGGGGGTGCAGTACTTC
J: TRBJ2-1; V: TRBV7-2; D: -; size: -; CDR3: CASSEQGGQFF; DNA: TGTGCCAGCAGCGAGCAGGGTGGTCAGTTCTTC
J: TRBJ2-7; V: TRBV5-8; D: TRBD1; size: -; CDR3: CASSFGTGVQYEQYF; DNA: TGTGCCAGCAGCTTTGGGACAGGGGTTCAATACGAGCAGTACTTC
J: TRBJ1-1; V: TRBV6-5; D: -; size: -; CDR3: CASSSGLITEAFF; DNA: TGTGCCAGCAGCTCCGGTTTAATTACTGAAGCTTTCTTT
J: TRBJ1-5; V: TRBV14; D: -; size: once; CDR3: CASSQGTYQPQHF; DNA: TGTGCCAGCAGCCAAGGAACGTATCAGCCCCAGCATTTT
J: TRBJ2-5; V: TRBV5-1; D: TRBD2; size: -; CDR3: CASGTSWETQYF; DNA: TGCGCCAGCGGGACTAGCTGGGAGACCCAGTACTTC
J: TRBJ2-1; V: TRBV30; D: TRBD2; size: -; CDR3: CAWDVSGGYNEQFF; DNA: TGTGCCTGGGACGTCAGCGGGGGGTACAATGAGCAGTTCTTC
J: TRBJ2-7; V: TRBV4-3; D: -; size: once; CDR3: CASSQDWGFLSYEQYF; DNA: TGCGCCAGCAGCCAAGATTGGGGGTTTTTATCCTACGAGCAGTACTTC
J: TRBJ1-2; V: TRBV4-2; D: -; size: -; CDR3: CASSQAVLRFATF; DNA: TGTGCCAGCAGCCAAGCCGTACTTCGGTTCGCCACCTTC
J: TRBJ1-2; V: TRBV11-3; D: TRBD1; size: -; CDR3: CASSLAYRDRGGYTF; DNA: TGTGCCAGCAGCTTAGCCTACCGGGACAGGGGTGGCTACACCTTC
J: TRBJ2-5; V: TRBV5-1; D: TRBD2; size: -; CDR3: CASSRGTFSGRAGETQYF; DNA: TGCGCCAGCAGCAGGGGGACTTTCAGCGGGAGGGCCGGAGAGACCCAGTACTTC
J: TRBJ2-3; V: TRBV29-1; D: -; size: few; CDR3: CSLISDTQYF; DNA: TGCAGCCTTATTTCGGATACGCAGTATTTT
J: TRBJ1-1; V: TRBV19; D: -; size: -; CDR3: CASSRGRNTEAFF; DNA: TGTGCCAGTAGTCGGGGCAGGAACACTGAAGCTTTCTTT
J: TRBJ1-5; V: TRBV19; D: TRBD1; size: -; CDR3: CASSTTGSNQPQHF; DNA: TGTGCCAGTAGTACGACAGGGTCCAATCAGCCCCAGCATTTT
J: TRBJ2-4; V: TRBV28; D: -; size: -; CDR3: CASSLLLAGTSKNIQYF; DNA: TGTGCCAGCAGTTTGCTCCTGGCCGGGACCTCCAAAAACATTCAGTACTTC
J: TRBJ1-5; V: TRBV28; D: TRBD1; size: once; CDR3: CASSAGGSNQPQHF; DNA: TGTGCCAGCAGCGCAGGGGGGAGCAATCAGCCCCAGCATTTT
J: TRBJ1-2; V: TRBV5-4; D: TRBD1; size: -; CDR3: CASSLGTDGYGYTF; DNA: TGTGCCAGCAGCTTAGGGACAGACGGATATGGCTACACCTTC
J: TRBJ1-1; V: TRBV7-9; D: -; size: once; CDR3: CASSIFQNTEAFF; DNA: TGTGCCAGCAGTATATTCCAGAACACTGAAGCTTTCTTT
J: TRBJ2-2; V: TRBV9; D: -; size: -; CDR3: CASSVDRLNTGELFF; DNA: TGTGCCAGCAGCGTGGACAGACTAAACACCGGGGAGCTGTTTTTT
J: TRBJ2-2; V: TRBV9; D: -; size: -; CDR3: CASSVDLGPRAGELFF; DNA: TGTGCCAGCAGCGTGGACCTCGGGCCCAGGGCAGGGGAGCTGTTTTTT
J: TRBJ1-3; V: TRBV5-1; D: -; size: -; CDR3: CASSLDGVQGRNTIYF; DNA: TGCGCCAGCAGCTTGGATGGTGTGCAGGGGCGAAACACCATATATTTT
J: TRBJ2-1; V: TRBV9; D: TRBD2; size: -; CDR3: CASSARLAGGTLDDEQFF; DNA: TGTGCCAGCAGCGCCAGACTAGCGGGAGGCACCTTAGATGATGAGCAGTTCTTC
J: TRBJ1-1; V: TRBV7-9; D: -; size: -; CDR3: CASSPRGPGTEAFF; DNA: TGTGCCAGCAGTCCCAGGGGACCTGGCACTGAAGCTTTCTTT
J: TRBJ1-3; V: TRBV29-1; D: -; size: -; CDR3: CSVEVRGNTIYF; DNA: TGCAGCGTTGAAGTCAGAGGAAACACCATATATTTT
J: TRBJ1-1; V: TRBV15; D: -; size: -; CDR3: CATSRDPLQRNTEAFF; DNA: TGTGCCACCAGCAGAGATCCGCTACAGCGGAACACTGAAGCTTTCTTT
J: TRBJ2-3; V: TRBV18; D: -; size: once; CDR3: CASSPLTGVGTDTQYF; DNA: TGTGCCAGCTCACCACTTACGGGGGTTGGCACAGATACGCAGTATTTT
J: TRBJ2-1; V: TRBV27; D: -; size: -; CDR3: CASSFYNEQFF; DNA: TGTGCCAGCAGTTTTTACAATGAGCAGTTCTTC
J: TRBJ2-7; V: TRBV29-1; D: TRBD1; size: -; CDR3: CSVERDRSPEQYF; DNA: TGCAGCGTTGAAAGGGACAGGTCTCCCGAGCAGTACTTC
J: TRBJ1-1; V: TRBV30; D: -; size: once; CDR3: CAWSAPRGSRTEAFF; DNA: TGTGCCTGGAGTGCCCCCCGAGGGTCGAGGACTGAAGCTTTCTTT
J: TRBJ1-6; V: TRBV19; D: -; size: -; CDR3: CASSILVGSSPLHF; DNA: TGTGCCAGTAGTATTCTAGTAGGGTCTTCACCCCTCCACTTT
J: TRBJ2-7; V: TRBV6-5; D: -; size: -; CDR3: CATRQAPGEQYF; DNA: TGTGCCACTCGGCAGGCCCCAGGCGAGCAGTACTTC